This T cell receptor beta chain was identified in a study of blood T cells in healthy people across ages. Every donor gave 9 to 10 milliliters of peripheral blood. Turning to this clonotype: What it binds is not known.

General study points: Diversity estimates from one million T cells were considered underestimates. When set beside aged donors, long-lived donors presented more naive CD4+ cells and higher diversity.

This CDR3 contains 16 residues. Germline CDR1 and CDR2: LGHNA and YSLEER. Germline trimming cut 0 bases from V and 1 base from J; bases unmatched to any gene: 4. It was with a sample-barcoded 5' primer and a J-beta primer mix that a second PCR of roughly 7 to 12 cycles was run. Researchers report that a template-switch adaptor with 12 random nucleotides tagged each cDNA molecule. TCRdb ran MiXCR on the 5' RACE reads and lists one entry per CDR3 protein. The data contain about a million distinct CDR3 sequences, approximately 38% of them singletons. The sequencing input was blood. This clonotype was obtained from a man aged 18 to 30 in good health. V and J are TRBV4-3 and TRBJ2-5; 8 nucleotides match TRBD2. This chain's CDR3 is CASSQDIRGGQETQYF. As DNA, the CDR3 is TGCGCCAGCAGCCAAGATATCCGGGGGGGCCAAGAGACCCAGTACTTC.